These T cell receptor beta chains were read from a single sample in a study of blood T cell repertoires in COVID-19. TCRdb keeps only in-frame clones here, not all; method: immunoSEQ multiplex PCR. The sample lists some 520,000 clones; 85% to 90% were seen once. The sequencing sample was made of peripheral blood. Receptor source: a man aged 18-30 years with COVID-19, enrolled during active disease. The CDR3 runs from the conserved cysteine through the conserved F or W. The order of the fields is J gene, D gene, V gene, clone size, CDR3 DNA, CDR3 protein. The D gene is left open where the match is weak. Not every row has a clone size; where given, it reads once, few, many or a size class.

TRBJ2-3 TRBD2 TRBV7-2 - TGTGCCAGCAGCTTAGTAAGGGCGGGAGGAGTCGAGGCAGATACGCAGTATTTT CASSLVRAGGVEADTQYF
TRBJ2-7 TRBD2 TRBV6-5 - TGTGCCAGCAGGGTAGCGGGGGTCGCCGAGCAGTACTTC CASRVAGVAEQYF
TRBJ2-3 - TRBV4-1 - TGCGCCAGCAGTCATAACCCCGAGGATACAGATACGCAGTATTTT CASSHNPEDTDTQYF
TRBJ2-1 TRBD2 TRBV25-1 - TGTGCCAGCGGCGTAGCGGGAGGTCCCTACAATGAGCAGTTCTTC CASGVAGGPYNEQFF
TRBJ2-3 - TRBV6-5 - TGTGCCAGCAGTACCGCCTGGGCCGATACGCAGTATTTT CASSTAWADTQYF
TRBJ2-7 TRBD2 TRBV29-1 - TGCAGCGTTGAAGGGGGCAATCCGGGACTAGCTCTCGGCGAGCAGTACTTC CSVEGGNPGLALGEQYF
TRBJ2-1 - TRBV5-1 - TGCGCCAGCAGCTTGGCCATCTATTCGGGGGTCTACAATGAGCAGTTCTTC CASSLAIYSGVYNEQFF
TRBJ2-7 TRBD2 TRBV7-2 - TGTGCCAGCAGCACCCGGACTAGCGGGGGGTTTGGCGAGCAGTACTTC CASSTRTSGGFGEQYF
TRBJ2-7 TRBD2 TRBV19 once TGTGCCAGTAGTAGCATCGCGACTAGCAGCTACGAGCAGTACTTC CASSSIATSSYEQYF
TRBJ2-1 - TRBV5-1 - TGCGCCAGCAGCCCCCAGACGAGCGCCAATGAGCAGTTCTTC CASSPQTSANEQFF
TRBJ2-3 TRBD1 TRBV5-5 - TGTGCCAGCAGCTTGGCGCCAGGGGGCGAGGATACGCAGTATTTT CASSLAPGGEDTQYF
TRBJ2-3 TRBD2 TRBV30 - TGTGCCTGGAGTGCCCCTTTGGGACTAGCGGGACGTGGGGGGCAGTATTTT CAWSAPLGLAGRGGQYF
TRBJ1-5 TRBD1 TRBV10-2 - TGCGCCAGCACCGAAGACAGGGGACCGTGGCAGCCCCAGCATTTT CASTEDRGPWQPQHF
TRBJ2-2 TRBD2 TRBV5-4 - TGTGCCAGCAGTTGGTCCGGGACTAGTCGGACCGGGGAGCTGTTTTTT CASSWSGTSRTGELFF
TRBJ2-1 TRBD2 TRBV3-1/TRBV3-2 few TGTGCCAGCAGCCCATTAGCGGGAGCGCAGTTCTTC CASSPLAGAQFF
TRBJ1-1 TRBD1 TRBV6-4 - TGTGCCAGCAGTGAGGGGACAGGCGGGGTTACTGAAGCTTTCTTT CASSEGTGGVTEAFF
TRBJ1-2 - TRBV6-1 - TGTGCCAGCAGTGAGAGGGGCTACACCTTC CASSERGYTF
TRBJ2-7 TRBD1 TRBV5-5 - TGTGCCAGCAGCCTACCGACAGGGGGCTACGAGCAGTACTTC CASSLPTGGYEQYF
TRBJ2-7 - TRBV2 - TGTGCCAGCAGTGATCGGGAGACGTCCTACGAGCAGTACTTC CASSDRETSYEQYF
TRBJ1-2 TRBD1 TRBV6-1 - TGTGCCAGCAGTGAAGGGGGACAGGGTAGGATTGACTATGGCTACACCTTC CASSEGGQGRIDYGYTF
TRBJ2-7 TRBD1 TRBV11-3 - TGTGCCAGCAGCTCCGGGACAGGGTTTTCCGAGCAGTACTTC CASSSGTGFSEQYF
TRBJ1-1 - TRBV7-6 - TGTGCCAGCAGCTCCGAAACCCCGAGAATGAACACTGAAGCTTTCTTT CASSSETPRMNTEAFF
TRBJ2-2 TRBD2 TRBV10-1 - TGCGCCAGCAGTGGCGGGAGCGAAACCGGGGAGCTGTTTTTT CASSGGSETGELFF
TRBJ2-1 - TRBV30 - TGTGCCTTGACAGGACCCCAACCGAACAATGAGCAGTTCTTC CALTGPQPNNEQFF
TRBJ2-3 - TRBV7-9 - TGTGCCAGCAGCTTAGTAGTTACAGATACGCAGTATTTT CASSLVVTDTQYF
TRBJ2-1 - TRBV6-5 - TGTGCCAGCAGTTATCAACGGGAGCTCCACAATGAGCAGTTCTTC CASSYQRELHNEQFF
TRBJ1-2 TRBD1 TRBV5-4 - TGTGCTGGGGGGACAGATTTCTATGGCTACACCTTC CAGGTDFYGYTF
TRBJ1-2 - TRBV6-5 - TGTGCCAGCAGTTACTCGGGAAAGGGGTCTAACTATGGCTACACCTTC CASSYSGKGSNYGYTF
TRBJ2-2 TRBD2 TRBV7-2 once TGTGCCAGCAGCTTAGCGGGACTAGCGGGGGGGCGTGACACCGGGGAGCTGTTTTTT CASSLAGLAGGRDTGELFF
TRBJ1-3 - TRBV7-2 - TGTGCCAGCAGCGCCAACAGGAGAGTTGGAAACACCATATATTTT CASSANRRVGNTIYF
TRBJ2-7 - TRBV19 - TGTGCCAGTAGTGCCCAGGGATACGAGCAGTACTTC CASSAQGYEQYF
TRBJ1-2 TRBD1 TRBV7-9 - TGTGCCAGCAGCTTAGACAGGGGGCTAGCTAACTATGGCTACACCTTC CASSLDRGLANYGYTF
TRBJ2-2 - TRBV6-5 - TGTGCCAGCAGCTACCTATCTGGAGACACCGGGGAGCTGTTTTTT CASSYLSGDTGELFF
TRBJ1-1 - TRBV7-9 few TGTGCCAGCAGCTCGATCCCCCGAGGGGCTTTCTTT CASSSIPRGAFF
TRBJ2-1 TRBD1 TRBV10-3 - TGTGCCATCAGTGCCGGGCAGGGGGACTCCTACAATGAGCAGTTCTTC CAISAGQGDSYNEQFF
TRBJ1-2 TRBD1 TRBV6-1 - TGTGCCAGCAGTGAACAGACAGGGAAAAAGGATGGCTACACCTTC CASSEQTGKKDGYTF
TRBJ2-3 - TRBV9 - TGTGCCAGCAGCCTCCGACTGGGTTTGACAGATACGCAGTATTTT CASSLRLGLTDTQYF
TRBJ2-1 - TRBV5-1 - TGCGCCAGCAGCCCCGGGGTAGCGCTGTACAATGAGCAGTTCTTC CASSPGVALYNEQFF
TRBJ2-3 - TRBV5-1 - TGCGCCAGCAGCTTGGGTCAAGATACGCAGTATTTT CASSLGQDTQYF
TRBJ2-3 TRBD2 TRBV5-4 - TGTGCCAGCAGCTTCTGGGCAAGCGGGGGTAGCACAGATACGCAGTATTTT CASSFWASGGSTDTQYF
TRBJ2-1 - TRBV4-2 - TGTGCCAGCAGCCAGGACTTCCGGGGGGCCGAGCAGTTCTTC CASSQDFRGAEQFF
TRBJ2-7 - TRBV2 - TGTGCCAGCAGTCAGACTCCCCCGAGAGAGCAGTACTTC CASSQTPPREQYF
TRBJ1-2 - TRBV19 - TGTGCCACTACGGGACACCATAACTATGGCTACACCTTC CATTGHHNYGYTF
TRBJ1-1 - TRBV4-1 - TGCGCCAGCAGCCGACAATACAGCGGTTCGAACACTGAAGCTTTCTTT CASSRQYSGSNTEAFF
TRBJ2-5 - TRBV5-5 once TGTGCCAGCAGCCCCTGGGTTGCCGGAGGAGGGGAGACCCAGTACTTC CASSPWVAGGGETQYF
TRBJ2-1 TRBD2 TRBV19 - TGTGCCAGTAGTAACCCCCGGGCCGGGACGGGAGGATACAATGAGCAGTTCTTC CASSNPRAGTGGYNEQFF
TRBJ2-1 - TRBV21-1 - TGTGCCAGCAGCCCCCCAAGACACGGTGAGCAGTTCTTC CASSPPRHGEQFF
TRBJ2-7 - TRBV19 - TGTGCCAGTAGTCATTTTGGGGGGGCCGCCTACGAGCAGTACTTC CASSHFGGAAYEQYF